This T cell receptor (beta chain) was recovered during a study of T cells in Graves' hyperthyroidism and ophthalmopathy. About the study: Peripheral blood was secured at the point of initial diagnosis, before any treatment.

The investigators amplified TCR beta CDR3 regions from RNA transcripts. Using the HTBI primer set, a first-round RT-PCR was run on the TCR CDR3. In TCRdb, the multiplex PCR reads were re-called with MiXCR into one record per CDR3 protein. The sample carries 640,000 or so distinct CDR3 sequences, approximately 15% recorded once. Used for diagnoses were clinical symptoms, serum thyroxine and TRAb, thyroid ultrasound and orbital computed tomography. This clonotype was seen many times. There are 14 residues in the CDR3. From germline, CDR1 is DFQATT and CDR2 SNEGSKA (reference sequence). Germline trimming cut 6 bases from V and 3 bases from J; bases unmatched to any gene: 8.

The chain uses TRBV20-1 and TRBJ1-2, with 9 bases identical to TRBD1. The clonotype originates from a woman in her 40s with Graves' ophthalmopathy. Sequencing was performed on blood. DNA for the CDR3: TGCAGTGCGCGAACCGGGACAGGGTACTATGGCTACACCTTC. Encoded protein: CSARTGTGYYGYTF.